This T cell receptor beta chain comes out of a study of OX40 agonist ivuxolimab in advanced cancers. V gave up 2 bases and J gave up 4 bases, with 11 bases separating them. The CDR3 totals 14 residues. Germline V gives CDR1 SGHRS, CDR2 YFSETQ. Sequencing was performed with immunoSEQ multiplex PCR; in TCRdb, only in-frame clones are kept and a portion is missing. The data contain tens of thousands of clones, 80% to 85% of them singletons. The sequencing used CD4+ or CD8+ T cells sorted from blood, collected in a trial of the OX40 agonist ivuxolimab. This sequence joins TRBV5-1 and TRBJ2-3; tentatively, D is TRBD2 (6 bases). The receptor comes from an adult with an advanced solid tumor such as melanoma, head and neck, liver or kidney cancer. The CDR3 here is CASSFGGVPDTQYF. CDR3 DNA: TGCGCCAGCAGCTTTGGCGGGGTACCAGATACGCAGTATTTT. The full variable domain, with the rest looked up from reference TRBV5-1 and TRBJ2-3, is KAGVTQTPRYLIKTRGQQVTLSCSPISGHRSVSWYQQTPGQGLQFLFEYFSETQRNKGNFPGRFSGRQFSNSRSEMNVSTLELGDSALYLCASSFGGVPDTQYFGPGTRLTVL.